These T cell receptor beta chains were read from a single sample in a study of shared clonotypes between healthy human individuals. Measured with immunoSEQ multiplex PCR; TCRdb has only the in-frame clones, and not every one. The data contain about 680,000 clones, 92% of them singletons. The specimen sequenced was naive CD8+ T cells sorted from blood. Receptors were obtained from a man under 40 in good health. CDR3s include the opening cysteine and the closing phenylalanine or tryptophan. A D gene is named only where the DNA matches it firmly. A row's size may be missing; if present it is once, few, many or a size class.

j_gene: TRBJ2-5
d_gene: TRBD1
abundance: .
v_gene: TRBV5-1
CDR3aa: CASAGTGSFFSETQYF
CDR3nt: TGCGCCAGCGCCGGGACAGGGTCTTTTTTCTCCGAGACCCAGTACTTC

j_gene: TRBJ2-1
d_gene: .
abundance: .
v_gene: TRBV9
CDR3aa: CASSGGGYNEQFF
CDR3nt: TGTGCCAGCAGCGGAGGGGGATACAATGAGCAGTTCTTC

j_gene: TRBJ1-1
d_gene: .
abundance: .
v_gene: TRBV9
CDR3aa: CASSFFSGDEAFF
CDR3nt: TGTGCCAGCAGTTTCTTTTCTGGAGATGAAGCTTTCTTT

j_gene: TRBJ2-1
d_gene: .
abundance: .
v_gene: TRBV27
CDR3aa: CASSLWAGTYNEQFF
CDR3nt: TGTGCCAGCAGTTTATGGGCGGGCACCTACAATGAGCAGTTCTTC

j_gene: TRBJ2-1
d_gene: TRBD2
abundance: .
v_gene: TRBV19
CDR3aa: CASSIAPGLVSNEQFF
CDR3nt: TGTGCCAGTAGTATAGCCCCTGGACTAGTCTCGAATGAGCAGTTCTTC

j_gene: TRBJ2-7
d_gene: TRBD1
abundance: once
v_gene: TRBV19
CDR3aa: CASGFRDRGAYEQYF
CDR3nt: TGTGCCAGCGGATTCCGGGACAGGGGAGCGTACGAGCAGTACTTC

j_gene: TRBJ2-5
d_gene: TRBD2
abundance: .
v_gene: TRBV6-5
CDR3aa: CASSYSPSGSQTQYF
CDR3nt: TGTGCCAGCAGTTACTCACCGAGCGGGAGCCAGACCCAGTACTTC

j_gene: TRBJ2-1
d_gene: .
abundance: .
v_gene: TRBV10-1
CDR3aa: CASSDPFGRNNEQFF
CDR3nt: TGCGCCAGCAGTGACCCTTTCGGACGAAACAATGAGCAGTTCTTC

j_gene: TRBJ1-5
d_gene: .
abundance: .
v_gene: TRBV6-5
CDR3aa: CASSYGRFQPQHF
CDR3nt: TGTGCCAGCAGTTACGGCAGGTTTCAGCCCCAGCATTTT

j_gene: TRBJ2-2
d_gene: TRBD2
abundance: .
v_gene: TRBV18
CDR3aa: CASSPNLAGVFSGELFF
CDR3nt: TGTGCCAGCTCACCAAACCTAGCGGGAGTGTTTTCCGGGGAGCTGTTTTTT

j_gene: TRBJ2-5
d_gene: .
abundance: once
v_gene: TRBV28
CDR3aa: CASSRNRDQETQYF
CDR3nt: TGTGCCAGCAGCCGCAACAGGGACCAAGAGACCCAGTACTTC

j_gene: TRBJ2-3
d_gene: .
abundance: .
v_gene: TRBV27
CDR3aa: CASSLIGDTQYF
CDR3nt: TGTGCCAGCAGCTTGATAGGAGATACGCAGTATTTT